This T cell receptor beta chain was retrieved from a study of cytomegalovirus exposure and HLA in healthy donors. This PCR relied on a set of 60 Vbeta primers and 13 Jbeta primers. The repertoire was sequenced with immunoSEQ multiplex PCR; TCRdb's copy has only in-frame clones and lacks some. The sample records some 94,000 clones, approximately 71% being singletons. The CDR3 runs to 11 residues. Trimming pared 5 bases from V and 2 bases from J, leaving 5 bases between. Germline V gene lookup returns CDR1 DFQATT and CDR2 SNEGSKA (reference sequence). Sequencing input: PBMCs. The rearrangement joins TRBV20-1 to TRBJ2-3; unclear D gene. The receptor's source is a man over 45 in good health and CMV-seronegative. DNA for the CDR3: TGCAGTGCTCCATTCACAGATACGCAGTATTTT. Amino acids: CSAPFTDTQYF.